Included here is one TCR beta chain sequence, with context. Its antigen is unknown. All donors qualified as healthy HIV-negative adults and had experienced no recent acute infections or vaccinations. From CD4+ cells came CD45RA+ naive and CD45RA-negative memory subsets. Germline CDR1 LNHDA, CDR2 SQIVND (reference sequence). Trimming shortened V by 5 bases and J by 3 bases, and 17 bases separated the two germline ends. The CDR3 consists of 16 residues. This sample is part of a study of shared clonotypes between healthy human individuals. Study-level points and caveats: Clonotypes shared by all four sorted-subset donors had higher generation probabilities than non-shared clonotypes.

This was a deep-level run. Measured with immunoSEQ multiplex PCR; TCRdb has only the in-frame clones, and not every one. Of roughly 500,000 clones in the sample, around 96% were seen once. This sequence originates from a woman aged 25 to 45 in good health. Sequenced sample: naive CD4+ T cells sorted from blood. Stated subset: CD45RA+ positively selected. The gene calls are TRBV19 and TRBJ2-1; D unresolved. CDR3 residues: CASSPTGRASYNEQFF. DNA of the CDR3: TGTGCCAGTAGTCCAACGGGTCGCGCGAGCTACAATGAGCAGTTCTTC.